This paragraph covers one T cell receptor beta chain sequence. The data were obtained in a study of blood T cell repertoires in COVID-19. Looking at the study overall: Both acute and convalescent COVID-19 samples were obtained from the United States, Italy and Spain.

Cohort assignment relied on participant-reported clinical history. The CDR3 runs to 14 residues. The V end was cut by 4 bases, the J end by 4 bases, with 13 bases between. Germline assignment: CDR1 SGHTA and CDR2 FQGTGA. Only in-frame clones appear in the TCRdb table, and some are missing; sequencing was by immunoSEQ multiplex PCR. The sample contains 95,000 to 150,000 clones, less than 90% of which appear only once. The clonotype originates from a woman in her thirties who had recovered from COVID-19. The gene calls are TRBV7-3 and TRBJ1-1; no reliable D call. Sequenced input: PBMCs or T cells enriched from blood (not recorded which). The CDR3 spells CASSSQSGRTEAFF. CDR3 coding DNA: TGTGCCAGCAGCTCACAGAGTGGTCGCACTGAAGCTTTCTTT.